Below are 14 T cell receptor beta chains sequenced from a single sample in a study of T cell repertoires in cytomegalovirus infection (dated by TCRdb to between 2018 and 2021). The sequencer listed for this sample is Illumina HiSeq 1500. The public reads were reanalyzed by TCRdb: fastp trimming at Q25, MiXCR alignment, in-frame beta chains only. One record per CDR3 amino acid sequence lists the most common genes and DNA. The sample profile shows around 530,000 distinct CDR3 sequences; 15% to 20% of them were found once. Roughly a quarter of the sample rests with the top ten. Sequenced: CD8+ T cells from PBMCs. Receptors originate from a human donor in good health (CMV status not recorded). Some clones in this sample may be carry-over from other donors' samples.

This clonotype was seen at least ten times. The genes are TRBV7-9 and TRBJ2-1; TRBD2 agrees at 8 bases. The CDR3 is 14 residues long. With 4 bases clipped from V and 7 bases from J, the junction kept 6 bases outside the gene matches. Germline-derived CDR1 and CDR2 are SEHNR and FQNEAQ (reference sequence). In nucleotides, the CDR3 is TGTGCCAGCAGCTATTTTAGCGGGGCAAATGAGCAGTTCTTC. It codes for CASSYFSGANEQFF.

The sample holds many counts of this clonotype. The rearrangement joins TRBV7-9 to TRBJ2-5; possible D gene TRBD2, 6 bases. This CDR3 comprises 17 residues. The germline V gene encodes CDR1 SEHNR and CDR2 FQNEAQ (reference sequence). V was clipped by 6 bases and J by 2 bases, with 22 bases between them. The CDR3 bases are TGTGCCAGCAGTTCCCGGGGGATCGGACAAGAGCAAGAGACCCAGTACTTC. Its translation: CASSSRGIGQEQETQYF.

Note on this clonotype: Given a much more abundant clone one base away, this may be a read error. This rearrangement joins TRBV10-3 to TRBJ1-3, with D unresolved. CDR1 is ENHRY, CDR2 SYGVKD, per germline. The CDR3 consists of 12 residues. This CDR3 reads CAISTAGNTIHF. In DNA, the CDR3 is TGTGCCATCAGTACGGCTGGAAACACCATACATTTT.

The table lists this clonotype with many counts. At one of its ends the junction is not consistent with the germline gene, which may arise from a read error. This rearrangement joins TRBV12-3 or TRBV12-4 to TRBJ2-1; 7 bases are a match to TRBD1. The CDR3 sequence is 11 residues long. In nucleotides, the CDR3 is TGTGCCAGCAGTCACTCGGGACAGTCTAAATTC. It translates to CASSHSGQSKF.

This clonotype was observed a handful of times. This sequence joins TRBV6-5 and TRBJ1-1; a weak D match, TRBD1 (5 bases). The CDR3 runs 14 residues. The V gene lost 6 bases and the J gene lost 2 bases, with 13 bases spanning the gap. Germline V gene sequence: CDR1 MNHEY, CDR2 SVGAGI. CDR3 protein: CASRLRGTNTEAFF. DNA for the CDR3: TGTGCCAGCAGACTTCGTGGGACCAACACTGAAGCTTTCTTT.

The rearrangement joins TRBV6-6 to TRBJ2-3; D remains ambiguous. The CDR3 consists of 11 residues. CDR1 and CDR2 from the germline V gene are MNHNY and SVGAGI (reference sequence). V was cut by 2 bases and J by 5 bases, with 2 bases left in between. CDR3 in amino acids: CASSYGDTQYF. CDR3 DNA sequence: TGTGCCAGCAGTTACGGAGATACGCAGTATTTT.

This clonotype showed up just a few times. The chain links TRBV5-1 to TRBJ1-3; TRBD1 aligns across 9 bases. The CDR3 consists of 14 residues. V lost 7 bases to trimming and J lost 5 bases; unmatched junction nucleotides: 7. Germline CDR1 and CDR2: SGHRS and YFSETQ. In DNA, the CDR3 is TGCGCCAGCGGTCCGGGACAGGGAAGAAACACCATATATTTT. Its translation: CASGPGQGRNTIYF. The full variable domain, with the rest looked up from reference TRBV5-1 and TRBJ1-3, is KAGVTQTPRYLIKTRGQQVTLSCSPISGHRSVSWYQQTPGQGLQFLFEYFSETQRNKGNFPGRFSGRQFSNSRSEMNVSTLELGDSALYLCASGPGQGRNTIYFGEGSWLTVV.

The chain is built from TRBV6-4 and TRBJ1-1; 7 bases agree with TRBD1. CDR3 size: 16 residues. Trimming cost V 4 bases and J 1 base; bases outside gene matches: 9. Germline values: CDR1 MRHNA, CDR2 SNTAGT. In DNA form, the CDR3 reads TGTGCCAGCAGTGCCCTAGCAGGGGGTAGGAACACTGAAGCTTTCTTT. Its translation is CASSALAGGRNTEAFF.

This clonotype showed up just once. V and J are TRBV28 and TRBJ2-7, with 7 positions matching TRBD2. Trimming took 5 bases from V and 0 from J; bases not matched to a gene: 4. The CDR3 totals 14 residues. Germline V CDR1 and CDR2: MDHEN, SYDVKM. For the CDR3, the DNA is TGTGCCAGCAGTATCACTAGCGACTCCTACGAGCAGTACTTC. Its translation is CASSITSDSYEQYF.

This clonotype was observed many times. The V gene is TRBV7-9, the J gene TRBJ2-5, with D maybe TRBD2 (6 bases). Germline values: CDR1 SEHNR, CDR2 FQNEAQ (reference sequence). V dropped 4 bases and J dropped 2 bases, with 11 bases sitting between them. This CDR3 region has 14 residues. CDR3 sequence reads: CASSYGGPQETQYF. The CDR3 DNA follows: TGTGCCAGCAGCTACGGGGGACCGCAAGAGACCCAGTACTTC.

The J gene is TRBJ1-1, the V gene TRBV11-1, with a weak D call TRBD1 (6 bases). This CDR3 is 15 amino acids long. Germline V gene data show CDR1 as SGHAT and CDR2 as FQDESV (reference sequence). V shed 5 bases and J shed 5 bases, with 18 bases lying between them. In DNA form, the CDR3 reads TGTGCCAGCAGCACCGGTGGGCAGGGGCCGACTGAAGCTTTCTTT. This sequence encodes CASSTGGQGPTEAFF.

In its sample, this clonotype was seen many times. The CDR3 region has the DNA TGTGCCAGCAGCGGCAGGGGGGACCCGAGCACAGATACGCAGTATTTT. Protein product: CASSGRGDPSTDTQYF. The genes are TRBV7-8 and TRBJ2-3; tentative D call: TRBD1 (7 bases). V lost 5 bases to trimming and J lost 0 bases, with 15 bases between them. Per the germline V gene, CDR1 is SGHVS and CDR2 is FQNEAQ. The CDR3 has 16 residues.

This clonotype was seen a single time. The chain has TRBV20-1 and TRBJ1-5, with 9 positions matching TRBD1. V shed 4 bases, J shed 4 bases, and the junction held 14 bases outside the gene matches. CDR1 and CDR2 from the germline V gene are DFQATT and SNEGSKA (reference sequence). The CDR3 sequence is 17 residues long. The CDR3 is CSAKDTGTGTLNQPQHF. The CDR3 nucleotides are TGCAGTGCTAAGGATACCGGGACAGGGACTCTAAATCAGCCCCAGCATTTT.

This clonotype was counted only a few times. This chain uses TRBV27 with TRBJ2-1; 11 positions agree with TRBD1. The CDR3 is 18 amino acids. Per germline, CDR1 MNHEY and CDR2 SMNVEV (reference sequence). J gave up 8 bases and V 1 base, and 13 bases lay outside the gene matches. The DNA for the CDR3 is TGTGCCAGCAGTTTATTGGGTGAGGGGACAGGGGGTTGGGATGAGCAGTTCTTC. Translation gives CASSLLGEGTGGWDEQFF.